This T cell receptor (beta chain) was captured by sequencing in a study of shared clonotypes between healthy human individuals. Study findings and constraints: Depth was large, yet rarefaction showed that sorted-subset sequencing was incomplete.

TCRdb's copy holds only in-frame clones and misses some; the assay was immunoSEQ multiplex PCR. The sample gives fewer than 850,000 clones, approximately 79% of which show up once; under 2% is in the top ten. The J segment lost 3 bases and the V segment lost 4 bases, leaving 16 bases of the junction unmatched. The CDR3 covers 20 residues. Germline CDR1 and CDR2: MNHEY and SMNVEV (reference sequence). A word on this clone: The target antigen is unknown.

What was sequenced was memory CD4+ T cells sorted from blood. The subset is: CD45RA-negative fraction. The chain has TRBV27 and TRBJ2-5, with 14 bases lining up with TRBD2. This clonotype was obtained from a woman aged 25 to 39 in good health. DNA of the CDR3: TGTGCCAGCAGTTCCTTTGAGGGACTAGCGGGAGTGTCGGGAAAAGAGACCCAGTACTTC. Protein product: CASSSFEGLAGVSGKETQYF.